The 13 T cell receptor beta chains given below trace back to one sample, sequenced in a study of OX40 agonist ivuxolimab in advanced cancers. Sequencing was performed with immunoSEQ multiplex PCR; in TCRdb, only in-frame clones are kept and a portion is missing. The sample contains 40,000 to 50,000 clones, 80% of which appear only once. Source: CD4+ or CD8+ T cells sorted from blood, taken in a trial of the OX40 agonist ivuxolimab. The receptor set was obtained from an adult with an advanced solid tumor such as melanoma, head and neck, liver or kidney cancer.

This chain uses TRBV18 with TRBJ2-5; D gene ambiguous. The CDR3 covers 14 residues. Germline CDR1 KGHSH, CDR2 LQKENI. Trimming took off 2 bases at V and 4 bases at J, with 11 bases between the two ends. CDR3 loop: CASSPGQTLETQYF. The CDR3 DNA is TGTGCCAGCTCACCAGGGCAGACACTAGAGACCCAGTACTTC.

The chain links TRBV28 to TRBJ2-5; D not certain. V lost 6 bases, J lost 11 bases, and 16 bases lay in between. The V gene's germline CDR1 is MDHEN and CDR2 SYDVKM. This CDR3 has 12 amino acids. The CDR3 loop is CASRTLGEEQYF. The CDR3 DNA follows: TGTGCCAGCAGGACCTTGGGCGAAGAGCAGTACTTC.

The chain combines TRBV10-3 with TRBJ1-5; TRBD1 might be the D (5 bases). The V end was cut by 2 bases, the J end by 9 bases, with 14 bases between. Per germline, CDR1 ENHRY and CDR2 SYGVKD. CDR3 length: 14 residues. The CDR3 protein is CAISELGGEGPQHF. In DNA, the CDR3 is TGTGCCATCAGTGAGCTTGGAGGGGAGGGGCCCCAGCATTTT.

The chain combines TRBV18 with TRBJ2-7, with D maybe TRBD2 (6 bases). CDR1 is KGHSH, CDR2 LQKENI, per germline. The V gene lost 3 bases and the J gene lost 6 bases, with 15 bases spanning the gap. The CDR3 totals 14 residues. CDR3 region: CASSPSSGEAEQYF. The CDR3 DNA reads TGTGCCAGCTCACCTTCATCCGGGGAGGCCGAGCAGTACTTC.

This chain links TRBV11-2 with TRBJ1-6; possible D gene TRBD1, 5 bases. Germline values: CDR1 SGHAT, CDR2 FQNNGV. Between the trimmed V and J ends, which lost 5 bases and 10 bases, there was a span of 12 bases. CDR3 length: 13 amino acids. CDR3 coding DNA: TGTGCCAGCAGCCCCGGGGGTAGATCACCCCTCCACTTT. This gives the protein CASSPGGRSPLHF. Full variable domain (remainder filled in from reference TRBV11-2 and TRBJ1-6): EAGVAQSPRYKIIEKRQSVAFWCNPISGHATLYWYQQILGQGPKLLIQFQNNGVVDDSQLPKDRFSAERLKGVDSTLKIQPAKLEDSAVYLCASSPGGRSPLHFGNGTRLTVT.

The rearrangement links TRBV7-9 to TRBJ2-7; 8 nucleotides align to TRBD2. V shed 4 bases, J shed 0 bases, and the junction held 14 bases outside the gene matches. This CDR3 spans 18 amino acids. CDR1 is SEHNR, CDR2 FQNEAQ, per germline (reference sequence). DNA of the CDR3: TGTGCCAGCAGCTACCCCGTCGGAATAGCGGGGCCCTCCTACGAGCAGTACTTC. Protein: CASSYPVGIAGPSYEQYF.

The genes are TRBV5-4 and TRBJ2-2; D is unresolved. The CDR3 length is 17 residues. CDR1 is SGHNT and CDR2 is YYREEE in the germline V gene (reference sequence). Trimming cost V 6 bases and J 0 bases, with 18 bases left between them. CDR3 DNA sequence: TGTGCCAGCACTTACGGTGGTGGGAACGCGAACACCGGGGAGCTGTTTTTT. It encodes CASTYGGGNANTGELFF.

The V and J genes are TRBV21-1 and TRBJ2-1; TRBD1, the table's D call, lacks a check against the DNA. TRBV21-1 is tagged as a pseudogene. This CDR3 has 16 amino acids. CDR3 in DNA: TGTGCCAGCAGCAAAGCCGGGACAGGAAAGTCCAATGAGCAGTTCTTC. Translation gives CASSKAGTGKSNEQFF.

The chain combines TRBV27 with TRBJ1-1; TRBD1 might be the D (5 bases). The germline V and J ends were trimmed by 8 bases and 9 bases, with 13 bases remaining between them. Germline CDR1 MNHEY, CDR2 SMNVEV (reference sequence). The CDR3 extends over 11 amino acids. The CDR3 is CASRGRGQAFF. CDR3 DNA sequence: TGTGCCAGCCGAGGCCGGGGACAAGCTTTCTTT.

The rearrangement uses TRBV4-1 and TRBJ2-4, with 12 bases that match TRBD2. Germline V CDR1 and CDR2: MGHRA, YSYEKL. Trimming took 2 bases from V and 14 from J; bases not matched to a gene: 13. The CDR3 extends over 16 amino acids. The CDR3 is CASSQQESLAGGPEYF. For the CDR3, the DNA is TGCGCCAGCAGCCAACAAGAGTCCCTAGCGGGAGGGCCTGAGTACTTC.

CDR3 sequence reads: CSARDGEQFF. CDR3 nucleotides: TGCAGTGCTAGAGATGGCGAGCAGTTCTTC. This sequence joins TRBV20-1 and TRBJ2-1; D ambiguous. This CDR3 has 10 amino acids. Germline lookup yields CDR1 DFQATT and CDR2 SNEGSKA (reference sequence). V gave up 0 bases and J gave up 10 bases, with 4 bases separating them.

The rearrangement links TRBV6-5 to TRBJ2-5; perhaps TRBD2 as D (6 bases). The germline gives CDR1 MNHEY, CDR2 SVGAGI. The germline V and J ends were trimmed by 6 bases and 5 bases, with 13 bases remaining between them. The CDR3 covers 13 residues. CDR3 nucleotide sequence: TGTGCCAGCAGCTTAGGTCTAGCGGAGACCCAGTACTTC. It codes for CASSLGLAETQYF.

The chain has TRBV28 and TRBJ2-7; D is ambiguous. The germline CDR1 and CDR2 sequences are MDHEN and SYDVKM. V shed 7 bases and J shed 1 base, with 14 bases lying between them. The CDR3 runs to 14 residues. The CDR3 DNA reads as TGTGCCAGCACCCCACTTTTCCAGTCCTACGAGCAGTACTTC. It codes for CASTPLFQSYEQYF.